The T cell receptor (beta chain) described here comes from a study of T cell responses to AZD1222 COVID-19 vaccine. V lost 3 bases and J lost 7, with 13 bases in between. Looked up from germline, CDR1 is MNHEY and CDR2 is SVGAGI. This CDR3 is built from 14 residues. Some clones are missing from TCRdb's copy, which holds only in-frame ones; the method was immunoSEQ multiplex PCR. The sample includes about 50,000 clones, 70% to 90% of them seen just once. The material was peripheral blood, obtained on day 0 of AZD1222 vaccination. The V gene is TRBV6-5, the J gene TRBJ2-1, with no clear D. This clonotype was obtained from an adult in good health. CDR3 sequence: CASSYSTAMNEQFF. CDR3 nucleotide sequence: TGTGCCAGCAGTTATTCCACCGCAATGAATGAGCAGTTCTTC.